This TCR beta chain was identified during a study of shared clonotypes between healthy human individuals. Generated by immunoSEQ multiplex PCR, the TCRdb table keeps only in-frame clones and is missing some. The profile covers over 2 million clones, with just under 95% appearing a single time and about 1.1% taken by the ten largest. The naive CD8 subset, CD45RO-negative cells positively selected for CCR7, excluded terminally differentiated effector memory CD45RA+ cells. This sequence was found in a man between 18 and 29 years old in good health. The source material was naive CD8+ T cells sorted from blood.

CDR3 protein: CASSTKDREFGYGYTF. The CDR3 DNA follows: TGTGCCAGCAGTACCAAGGACAGGGAGTTTGGGTATGGCTACACCTTC. The rearrangement joins TRBV27 to TRBJ1-2, with TRBD1 identical over 8 bases. Germline assignment: CDR1 MNHEY and CDR2 SMNVEV (reference sequence). Trimming at V came to 5 bases and at J to 5 bases, leaving 13 bases not matched to a gene. The CDR3 covers 16 residues.